These T cell receptor beta chains were read from a single sample in a study of blood T cells in healthy people across ages. Using its own MiXCR run on the 5' RACE reads, TCRdb lists one record per CDR3 protein. Of 920,000 or so distinct CDR3 sequences in the sample, over 35% were seen once. The specimen sequenced was blood. These receptor sequences come from a woman aged 60-75 years in good health. Both conserved end residues are part of each CDR3. D genes are given only for firm matches. Only part of the rows carry a size: once, few, many, or a class if the clone is expanded.

V	J	D	size	DNA	CDR3
TRBV29-1	TRBJ2-4	.	many	TGCAGCGGGCTAGGGGGAAAGAAAAACATTCAGTACTTC	CSGLGGKKNIQYF
TRBV21-1	TRBJ2-3	.	many	TGTGCCAGCAGCATCCGAGGAGAGCGGGGCGCAGATACGCAGTATTTT	CASSIRGERGADTQYF
TRBV4-1	TRBJ2-1	TRBD2	few	TGCGCCAGCAGCCAATTGACTAGCGGGAGACATGGCAATGAGCAGTTCTTC	CASSQLTSGRHGNEQFF
TRBV12-3/TRBV12-4	TRBJ2-7	.	few	TGTGCCAGCAGTTTAAGGCAGGGAGGTTCTTTTTCCTACGAGCAGTACTTC	CASSLRQGGSFSYEQYF
TRBV28	TRBJ1-1	.	.	TGTGCCAGCAGGGCCCGGGGGGGGAACACTGAAGCTTTCTTT	CASRARGGNTEAFF
TRBV10-3	TRBJ1-1	.	.	TGTGCCATCAGTGAGTCGGTATTTGGGGACACTGAAGCTTTCTTT	CAISESVFGDTEAFF
TRBV28	TRBJ2-7	TRBD2	few	TGTGCCAGCAGTTCCCCAGAACCAGGACTAGCGGGAGGCTACGAGCAGTACTTC	CASSSPEPGLAGGYEQYF
TRBV7-8	TRBJ1-2	TRBD1	few	TGTGCCAGCAGCACGGACAGGGGGCTAGGCTACACCTTC	CASSTDRGLGYTF
TRBV2	TRBJ2-1	.	.	TGTGCCAGCATGGGGGGTTACAATGAGCAGTTCTTC	CASMGGYNEQFF
TRBV11-1	TRBJ2-7	TRBD2	.	TGTGCCAGCAGCGCCCGGACTAGCGGTTACGAGCAGTACTTC	CASSARTSGYEQYF
TRBV29-1	TRBJ2-7	TRBD1	.	TGCAGCGTTGAAAAGCAGGGGGTTTACGAGCAGTACTTC	CSVEKQGVYEQYF
TRBV6-5	TRBJ2-7	TRBD2	few	TGTGCCAGCAGTAAACAACAGCGGGGGGCGGGCGAGCAGTACTTC	CASSKQQRGAGEQYF
TRBV7-2	TRBJ1-5	.	.	TGTGCCAGCAGCTTGGGTGGGCCTAAACAAAATCAGCCCCAGCATTTT	CASSLGGPKQNQPQHF
TRBV5-6	TRBJ2-5	.	.	TGTGCCAGCAGCCTGGAGGAGGAGTTGGAGACCCAGTACTTC	CASSLEEELETQYF
TRBV6-5	TRBJ2-2	.	.	TGTGCCAGCAGTTACTCGCGGAGGACCGGAACGGAGCTGTTTTTT	CASSYSRRTGTELFF
TRBV15	TRBJ2-3	TRBD1	few	TGTGCCACCAGCCCACGAACGACAGGGAAGGGCACAGATACGCAGTATTTT	CATSPRTTGKGTDTQYF